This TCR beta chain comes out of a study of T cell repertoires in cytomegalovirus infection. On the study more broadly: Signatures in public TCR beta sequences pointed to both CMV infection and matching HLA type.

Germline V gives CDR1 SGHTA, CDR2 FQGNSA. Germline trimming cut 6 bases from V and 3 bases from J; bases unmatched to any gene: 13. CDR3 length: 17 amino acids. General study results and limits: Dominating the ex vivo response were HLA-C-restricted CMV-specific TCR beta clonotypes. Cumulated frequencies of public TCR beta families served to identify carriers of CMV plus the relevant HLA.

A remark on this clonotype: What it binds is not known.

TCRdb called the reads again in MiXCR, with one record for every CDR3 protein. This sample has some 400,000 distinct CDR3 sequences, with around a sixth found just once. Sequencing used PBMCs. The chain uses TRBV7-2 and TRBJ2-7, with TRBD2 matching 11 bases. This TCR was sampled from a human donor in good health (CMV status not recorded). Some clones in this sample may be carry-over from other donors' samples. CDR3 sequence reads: CASSFSGRAVTYYEQYF. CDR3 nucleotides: TGTGCCAGCAGTTTTAGCGGGAGGGCCGTCACTTACTACGAGCAGTACTTC.